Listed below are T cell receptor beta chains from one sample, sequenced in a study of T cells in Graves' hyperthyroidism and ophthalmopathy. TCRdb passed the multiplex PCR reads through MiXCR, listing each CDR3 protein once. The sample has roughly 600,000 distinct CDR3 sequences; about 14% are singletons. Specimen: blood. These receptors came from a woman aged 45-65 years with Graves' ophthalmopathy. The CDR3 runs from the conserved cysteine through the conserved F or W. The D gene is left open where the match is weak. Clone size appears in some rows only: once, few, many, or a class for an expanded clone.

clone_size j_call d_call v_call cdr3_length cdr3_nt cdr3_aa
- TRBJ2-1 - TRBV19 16 TGTGCCAGTAGTATATACGGGACACCGAATTACAATGAGCAGTTCTTC CASSIYGTPNYNEQFF
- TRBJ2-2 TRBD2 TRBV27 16 TGTGCCAGCAGCCCTTTGGGACTAGCGCACACCGGGGAGCTGTTTTTT CASSPLGLAHTGELFF
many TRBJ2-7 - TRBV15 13 TGTGCCACCAGCAGAGACAAGTCCTACGAGCAGTACTTC CATSRDKSYEQYF
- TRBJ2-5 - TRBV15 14 TGTGCCACCAGCAGACAGCTACTGAAAGAGACCCAGTACTTC CATSRQLLKETQYF
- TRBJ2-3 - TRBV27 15 TGTGCCAGCAGTTTATACGGGGGCGGCACAGATACGCAGTATTTT CASSLYGGGTDTQYF
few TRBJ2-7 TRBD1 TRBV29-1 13 TGCAGCGTAGTTCGGGACAGCTCCTACGAGCAGTACTTC CSVVRDSSYEQYF
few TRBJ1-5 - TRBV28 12 TGTGCCAGCCAATGGATGAATCAGCCCCAGCATTTT CASQWMNQPQHF
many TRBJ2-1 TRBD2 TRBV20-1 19 TGCAGTGCTAGAGTTGTGTCAGGCGGACCTAGCGGGAGACCCAATGAGCAGTTCTTC CSARVVSGGPSGRPNEQFF
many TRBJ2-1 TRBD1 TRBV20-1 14 TGCAGTGCTAGCCGGACAGGGGTGAACAATGAGCAGTTCTTC CSASRTGVNNEQFF
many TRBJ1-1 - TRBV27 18 TGTGCCAGCAGTTTAAGGCTTGGCGGGCGTTCTCGGAACACTGAAGCTTTCTTT CASSLRLGGRSRNTEAFF
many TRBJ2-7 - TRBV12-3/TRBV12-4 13 TGTGCCAGCAGTTTAGTAGGGGCAGGGGAGCAGTACTTC CASSLVGAGEQYF
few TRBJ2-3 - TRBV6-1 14 TGTGCCAGCAGTTCTCAGCTAGACACAGATACGCAGTATTTT CASSSQLDTDTQYF
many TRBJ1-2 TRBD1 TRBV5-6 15 TGTGCCAGCAGCTGGGGCGGACAGGGGACGAGCGGCTACACCTTC CASSWGGQGTSGYTF
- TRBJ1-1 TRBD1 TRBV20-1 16 TGCAGTGCTAGTTCCTCAGGGGGCTTCATGGACACTGAAGCTTTCTTT CSASSSGGFMDTEAFF